This TCR beta chain was sequenced in a study of OX40 agonist ivuxolimab in advanced cancers. About the research overall: Ivuxolimab is an agonistic anti-OX40 (CD134) antibody, and patients were treated with it.

V shed 2 bases and J shed 4 bases, with 13 bases lying between them. Germline lookup yields CDR1 SGHDT and CDR2 YYEEEE. This CDR3 region has 14 residues. Produced via immunoSEQ multiplex PCR; TCRdb's table is partial and in-frame only. The sample comprises over 75,000 clones, more than 75% of which are singletons, and 4.5% to 5.5% rests with the top ten. Sample: CD4+ or CD8+ T cells sorted from blood, taken in a trial of the OX40 agonist ivuxolimab. The receptor's source is an adult with an advanced solid tumor such as melanoma, head and neck, liver or kidney cancer. The chain recombines TRBV5-6 with TRBJ2-7; no clear D gene. The CDR3 is CASSLGIGRYEQYF. The CDR3 DNA reads TGTGCCAGCAGCTTAGGAATAGGACGATACGAGCAGTACTTC.